Below are 21 T cell receptor beta chains sequenced from a single sample in a study of CD8 T cells in ankylosing spondylitis. TCRdb ran MiXCR on the 5' RACE reads and lists one entry per CDR3 protein. The sample holds over 30,000 distinct CDR3 sequences, under 15% seen once. Sequenced input: synovial fluid, either unsorted or a sorted T cell fraction (not recorded which). These receptors all come from a male donor with ankylosing spondylitis.

The genes are TRBV30 and TRBJ1-1; no reliable D call. The CDR3 length is 13 residues. V was pared by 0 bases and J by 4 bases, with 9 bases between. Germline V gene data show CDR1 as GTSNPN and CDR2 as SVGIG (reference sequence). The DNA for the CDR3 is TGTGCCTGGAGTGTTCTGCGAGGCACTGAAGCTTTCTTT. Its translation: CAWSVLRGTEAFF.

The genes are TRBV6-5 and TRBJ1-2; D remains unclear. This CDR3 contains 16 residues. The germline V gene encodes CDR1 MNHEY and CDR2 SVGAGI. Trimming left V 2 bases short and J 0 bases short, with 13 bases between. CDR3 amino acids: CASSYDGRMPNYGYTF. CDR3 DNA sequence: TGTGCCAGCAGTTACGACGGAAGAATGCCTAACTATGGCTACACCTTC.

This chain uses TRBV9 with TRBJ2-2, with 8 nucleotides matching TRBD1. CDR1 is SGDLS and CDR2 is YYNGEE in the germline V gene. The CDR3 covers 16 residues. The V and J ends lost 3 bases and 2 bases, in that order; junction bases with no gene match: 6. CDR3 amino acids: CASSDRDRTNTGELFF. CDR3 bases: TGTGCCAGCAGCGACCGGGACAGGACAAACACCGGGGAGCTGTTTTTT.

This chain uses TRBV4-3 with TRBJ1-6; no definite D call. Germline CDR1 is LGHNA and CDR2 is YSLEER. V was trimmed by 0 bases and J by 9 bases, leaving 12 bases between them. This CDR3 has 15 amino acids. In nucleotides, the CDR3 is TGCGCCAGCAGCCAAGATATACTAGAGAGTTCACCCCTCCACTTT. This encodes CASSQDILESSPLHF.

In this sample, this clonotype turned up a few times. The rearrangement joins TRBV12-3 or TRBV12-4 to TRBJ1-2; D remains ambiguous. The CDR3 has 15 residues. V lost 1 base to trimming and J lost 7 bases, with 16 bases between them. This CDR3 reads CASSLVAGSSFGYTF. The CDR3 DNA reads as TGTGCCAGCAGTTTAGTTGCAGGCAGTTCCTTTGGCTACACCTTC.

This clonotype has at least ten counts. V usage is TRBV6-2 or TRBV6-3 and J usage is TRBJ1-2; D gene unclear. The V end was cut by 5 bases, the J end by 7 bases, with 11 bases between. The CDR3 is made up of 12 amino acids. Per the germline V gene, CDR1 is MNHEY and CDR2 is SVGEGT. CDR3 DNA sequence: TGTGCCAGCAGTCACGGGGATCCTGGCTACACCTTC. It is translated as CASSHGDPGYTF.

The chain joins TRBV27 to TRBJ2-5, with D hard to call. Germline V CDR1 and CDR2: MNHEY, SMNVEV (reference sequence). The V and J ends lost 1 base and 4 bases respectively, with 7 bases between them. The CDR3 loop spans 13 amino acids. The CDR3 nucleotides read TGTGCCAGCAGTTTATATGATGGAGAGACCCAGTACTTC. Its translation: CASSLYDGETQYF.

This clonotype turned up a few times. This chain uses TRBV10-3 with TRBJ2-7; the D call may be TRBD1 or TRBD2 (5 bases each). Deletions cut 6 bases from V and 5 bases from J, with 20 bases between. This CDR3 region has 15 residues. The germline gives CDR1 ENHRY, CDR2 SYGVKD. CDR3 nucleotides: TGTGCCATCAGGTTCGGGGACCTGAGGATGAACGAGCAGTACTTC. Its protein is CAIRFGDLRMNEQYF.

The chain employs TRBV19 and TRBJ1-5; 8 bases agree with TRBD1. Trimming removed 5 bases from V and 8 bases from J; junction bases left unmatched: 17. This CDR3 has 17 residues. Germline-derived CDR1 and CDR2 are LNHDA and SQIVND (reference sequence). The CDR3 spells CASSPRDGRGQGKPQHF. DNA of the CDR3: TGTGCCAGTAGTCCGAGGGACGGCAGGGGGCAAGGTAAGCCCCAGCATTTT.

The chain has TRBV6-6 and TRBJ2-5, with unresolved D. CDR1 and CDR2 from the germline V gene are MNHNY and SVGAGI (reference sequence). V was trimmed by 11 bases and J by 2 bases, leaving 15 bases between them. The CDR3 is 13 residues long. The CDR3 DNA reads as TGTGCCGGTTCCTCTAGGGAACAAGAGACCCAGTACTTC. Translated: CAGSSREQETQYF.

This clonotype was detected only a few times. At one boundary the junction diverges from the germline segment, which might be a read error. The chain combines TRBV7-7 with TRBJ2-1, with TRBD1 matching over 10 bases. Germline CDR1 reads SSHAT; CDR2 reads FNYEAQ (reference sequence). The CDR3 extends over 14 amino acids. The CDR3 region has the DNA TGTGCTAGCAGCCCTACCGGGACAGGGGATGAGCAGTTCTTC. Translating gives CASSPTGTGDEQFF.

V gene TRBV28 combines with J gene TRBJ2-1; a weak D match, TRBD1 (6 bases). V was clipped by 5 bases and J by 12 bases, with 14 bases between them. The CDR3 has 12 residues. From germline, CDR1 is MDHEN and CDR2 SYDVKM. CDR3 region: CASSTTGNLQFF. CDR3 sequence (DNA): TGTGCCAGCAGTACAACAGGGAACTTGCAGTTCTTC.

This clonotype was seen a few times. The chain combines TRBV9 with TRBJ2-1; D is possibly TRBD2 (6 bases). Per germline, CDR1 SGDLS and CDR2 YYNGEE. Trimming removed 3 bases from V and 1 base from J, with 11 bases in between. The CDR3 has 15 amino acids. CDR3 region: CASSEGLESYNEQFF. The CDR3 DNA follows: TGTGCCAGCAGCGAGGGACTCGAGTCCTACAATGAGCAGTTCTTC.

This clonotype was found a few times. The rearrangement uses TRBV29-1 and TRBJ2-7; D remains unclear. Looked up from germline, CDR1 is SQVTM and CDR2 is ANQGSEA. This CDR3 is 12 amino acids long. V lost 5 bases, J lost 4 bases, and 12 bases lay in between. The CDR3 DNA reads TGCAGCGTTCTGGGTGAGAATTACGAGCAGTACTTC. This gives the protein CSVLGENYEQYF.

This clonotype was detected ten times or more. The gene calls are TRBV28 and TRBJ2-3; no clear D. With 3 bases removed from V and 0 bases from J, the gap between germline ends came to 13 bases. The CDR3 contains 16 residues. Looked up from germline, CDR1 is MDHEN and CDR2 is SYDVKM. The CDR3 protein is CASSFSGTTSTDTQYF. The CDR3 DNA reads as TGTGCCAGCAGTTTCTCAGGTACAACTAGCACAGATACGCAGTATTTT.

In its sample, this clonotype was seen a few times. The chain recombines TRBV5-1 with TRBJ1-2, with D perhaps matching TRBD1 (6 bases). Per germline, CDR1 SGHRS and CDR2 YFSETQ. CDR3 length: 12 amino acids. Deletions cut 0 bases from V and 6 bases from J, with 6 bases between. In DNA, the CDR3 is TGCGCCAGCAGCTTGGGGACAGATGGCTACACCTTC. Translating gives CASSLGTDGYTF. Full variable domain (rest looked up from reference TRBV5-1 and TRBJ1-2): KAGVTQTPRYLIKTRGQQVTLSCSPISGHRSVSWYQQTPGQGLQFLFEYFSETQRNKGNFPGRFSGRQFSNSRSEMNVSTLELGDSALYLCASSLGTDGYTFGSGTRLTVV.

Many counts were recorded for this clonotype. The rearrangement uses TRBV28 and TRBJ2-5, with TRBD1 matching over 7 bases. The CDR3 contains 13 residues. CDR1 and CDR2 from the germline V gene are MDHEN and SYDVKM. CDR3 sequence reads: CAASGRGLQTQYF. CDR3 in DNA: TGTGCTGCCAGCGGCAGGGGGTTGCAGACCCAGTACTTC.

This clonotype was counted only a few times. The J gene is TRBJ1-1, the V gene TRBV7-9, with unresolved D. The V gene lost 1 base and the J gene lost 4 bases, with 10 bases spanning the gap. Germline V gene lookup returns CDR1 SEHNR and CDR2 FQNEAQ (reference sequence). CDR3 length equals 14 residues. CDR3 nucleotides: TGTGCCAGCAGCTTAGTCGAGGGCATCACTGAAGCTTTCTTT. This translates into CASSLVEGITEAFF.

The chain carries TRBV28 and TRBJ1-5, with D unresolved. Per germline, CDR1 MDHEN and CDR2 SYDVKM. The V and J ends lost 7 bases and 5 bases respectively, with 15 bases between them. This CDR3 region has 14 residues. This chain's CDR3 is CASNWAPGDQPQHF. The CDR3 nucleotides are TGTGCCAGCAATTGGGCCCCTGGGGATCAGCCCCAGCATTTT.

This clonotype was picked up a small number of times. The chain combines TRBV21-1 with TRBJ1-1; the table gives TRBD1 as D, unverified against the DNA. TRBV21-1 constitutes a pseudogene. This CDR3 spans 15 amino acids. The CDR3: CASSPPPQGNTEAFF. CDR3 DNA sequence: TGTGCCAGCAGCCCGCCGCCACAGGGGAACACTGAAGCTTTCTTT.

Ten or more counts support this clonotype. This chain connects TRBV9 to TRBJ1-1, with a possible D match to TRBD1 (6 bases). The CDR3 loop spans 14 amino acids. Trimming shortened V by 4 bases and J by 5 bases, and 15 bases separated the two germline ends. Germline loops: CDR1 SGDLS, CDR2 YYNGEE. The CDR3 nucleotides are TGTGCCAGCAGCACTGGGGGGGCTCCGACTGAAGCTTTCTTT. Translating gives CASSTGGAPTEAFF.